This TCR beta chain was identified during a study of CD8+ T cells in alopecia areata listed by TCRdb under 2018. With regard to the full study: Treated patients were enrolled in an open-label pilot trial of oral tofacitinib at 5 to 10 mg twice daily for moderate-to-severe alopecia areata. Tofacitinib was given for 6 to 18 months, followed by 6 months of follow-up off drug to assess delayed response and recurrence. For the treated patients, the SALT score, which quantifies what percentage of scalp surface area is affected, served as the measure of disease severity. High-throughput TCRbeta sequencing was used to examine T cell clonal expansion in alopecia areata in both the C3H/HeJ mouse model and human patients. Scalp tissue and sorted CD4+ and CD8+ peripheral blood T cells from patchy and totalis/universalis alopecia areata patients and from healthy controls were covered by human TCRbeta sequencing. Biopsies were taken from tofacitinib-treated patients at baseline and at 4 and 24 weeks of treatment, and a later scalp biopsy was taken in several of the tofacitinib-treated patients. Scalp clonality was compared among normal scalp (n=4), patchy alopecia areata scalp (n=8), and alopecia totalis/universalis scalp (n=8). RNA was extracted with the PAXgene miRNA kit for fixed scalp, the miRNeasy kit for PBMCs, and the RNeasy kit for mouse skin. Amplification of TCRbeta CDR3 regions was done by immunoSEQ multiplex PCR using 35 Vbeta forward primers and 13 Jbeta reverse primers.

The CDR3 starts with the cysteine, ends with the phenylalanine, and has 11 residues. Solely the CDR3 DNA is kept, with 33 bases framed from the first base. Via the germline V gene, CDR1 is MGHRA and CDR2 YSYEKL. Cut back by 1 base and 13 bases, the V and J ends lie 5 bases apart. Reading the label with the study, this specimen's time point is: less than 25 weeks on oral tofacitinib. The treatment or condition label, as the study defines it: oral pan-JAK inhibitor, 5-10 mg twice daily. Lesional scalp punch biopsies and peripheral blood were collected from alopecia areata patients. PBMCs were isolated by density centrifugation and stained for CD3, CD4 and CD8, after which CD4+ and CD8+ T cells were sorted on a FACSAria. Beyond this particular receptor, the publication reports: Lesional scalp, especially in alopecia totalis/universalis, showed higher clonality and more expanded CD8+ clones than normal scalp, suggesting antigenic drive. Many expanded lesional clones persisted in scalp and blood during tofacitinib treatment, which may partly explain relapse after stopping treatment. TCR sequences shared between patients were less clear than in mice, possibly partly because of HLA diversity in the patient population. Because the treated cohort was small and included a single nonresponder, larger studies are needed to assess links between baseline CD8+ expansion and response. Tofacitinib significantly lowered scalp clonality and the number of expanded CD8+ clones among the top 100 scalp clones. Scalp TCR repertoire analysis is complicated because resident alphabeta T cells in normal human skin are also sequenced, whereas mouse skin is dominated by gammadelta T cells.

The library was produced with the immunoSEQ multiplex PCR assay. For TCR sequencing, RNA was extracted from every sample and reverse transcribed into cDNA to serve as template. SuperScript III was used for first-strand cDNA synthesis, primed with a 2:1 mix of oligo-dT and random hexamers. A synthetic immune receptor repertoire was used to measure amplification bias, and any remaining bias was corrected computationally. The paper's processing steps were these. Raw reads were preprocessed to remove errors, and CDR3 was defined by IMGT conventions from the conserved cysteine to phenylalanine. Clonality was computed by normalizing Shannon entropy by log2 of the number of productive unique TCRs and subtracting the result from 1. Whether scalp clones were CD4 or CD8 was inferred by matching scalp TCRbeta sequences against CD4 and CD8 repertoires sorted from blood. As stored in TCRdb, this immuneACCESS dataset retains in-frame rearrangements with V and J assigned. A fraction of the clones does not appear; measured against another copy, unresolved V genes explain less than half of the discrepancy, and the remainder lacks a known reason. The V and J calls and clone size were taken over from that table, and D and trimming were inferred from the DNA. Within this sample are 110,000 or so clones, with roughly three fifths of them counted one time only. Of the sample, around 3.4% falls within the top ten clones.

Comments on this clone: Which antigen it targets is not known. Nothing much larger sits one base from this clone, and base qualities are not available.

This TCR derives from a human donor with alopecia areata. This receptor chain uses TRBV4-1 and TRBJ1-6; confidence is insufficient to name the D gene. The material was CD4+ T cells sorted from blood, obtained at week 24, from a patient treated with tofacitinib. The CDR3: CASSQGFPLHF. The DNA sequence is given as TGCGCCAGCAGCCAAGGTTTTCCCCTCCACTTT.